This note documents a single T cell receptor (beta chain) sequence. The antigen is not known. Unique molecular identifiers were incorporated when the TCRbeta library was constructed. TCRdb reprocessed the PCR reads with MiXCR, giving one entry per CDR3 protein. Counted here are approximately 15,000 distinct CDR3 sequences, about 8% occurring once; the ten biggest clones make up roughly a third. CDR1 is SEHNR, CDR2 FQNEAQ, per germline (reference sequence). J was trimmed by 5 bases and V by 2 bases; bases with no gene match: 9. CDR3 length: 15 residues. The data belong to a study of T-cell reconstitution after alpha-beta-depleted transplantation in children. Points from the study as a whole: T-cell counts and diversity at one year following transplant were attributed mainly to newly produced T cells.

The input for sequencing was PBMCs, mostly from graft donor cells, taken 60 days after TCRalphabeta/CD19-depleted stem cell transplant. The receptor's source is a boy under three years old who had a stem cell transplant for Wiskott-Aldrich syndrome, so the T cells may come from the graft donor. V is TRBV7-9 and J is TRBJ2-7; 7 nucleotides agree with TRBD2. CDR3 DNA sequence: TGTGCCAGCAGCTTATGCCAGCGGGAAGGTCACGAGCAGTACTTC. Translated: CASSLCQREGHEQYF.